The 9 T cell receptor beta chains in this list originate from one sample, sequenced in a study of T cell responses to AZD1222 COVID-19 vaccine. TCRdb's table, derived via immunoSEQ multiplex PCR, lists solely in-frame clones and lacks some. This sample has about 160,000 clones, with approximately 90% found just once. The sample was peripheral blood, taken on day 0 of AZD1222 vaccination. The receptor source for this set is an adult in good health.

The J gene is TRBJ2-1, the V gene TRBV5-1; 8 bases are shared with TRBD2. CDR1 is SGHRS, CDR2 YFSETQ, per germline. Germline trimming cut 4 bases from V and 7 bases from J; bases unmatched to any gene: 10. The CDR3 runs to 15 residues. The CDR3 loop is CASSISGGRGNEQFF. CDR3 in DNA: TGCGCCAGCAGCATAAGCGGGGGCCGGGGGAATGAGCAGTTCTTC.

The chain combines TRBV5-4 with TRBJ1-6; weak D call: TRBD1 (5 bases). In germline, CDR1 is SGHNT, CDR2 YYREEE (reference sequence). The V end lost 1 base, the J end lost 8 bases, and 13 bases lay between the germline ends. This CDR3 is built from 15 residues. The CDR3 protein is CASSLLRGADSPLHF. The CDR3 nucleotides read TGTGCCAGCAGCTTGTTGAGAGGGGCGGATTCACCCCTCCACTTT.

CDR3 loop: CASSLGDRGSSPLHF. As DNA, the CDR3 is TGTGCCAGCAGTTTGGGGGACAGGGGGAGCTCACCCCTCCACTTT. The chain joins TRBV28 to TRBJ1-6, with 11 bases fitting TRBD1. CDR1 and CDR2 from the germline V gene are MDHEN and SYDVKM. The CDR3 loop spans 15 amino acids. Trimming cost V 3 bases and J 10 bases; bases outside gene matches: 5.

V is TRBV5-1 and J is TRBJ2-2, with D possibly TRBD2 on 6 matching bases. The V end was cut by 9 bases, the J end by 4 bases, with 16 bases between. The germline gives CDR1 SGHRS, CDR2 YFSETQ. The CDR3 contains 14 residues. As DNA, the CDR3 is TGCGCCACCCTCCCCGGGAGAGGCACCGGGGAGCTGTTTTTT. This encodes CATLPGRGTGELFF.

The rearrangement links TRBV28 to TRBJ2-3, with 10 bases that match TRBD2. Germline V gene lookup returns CDR1 MDHEN and CDR2 SYDVKM. The CDR3 consists of 14 residues. The V segment lost 4 bases and the J segment 5 bases; nucleotides outside the gene matches: 3. CDR3 sequence: CASSSRTSGDTQYF. The CDR3 DNA follows: TGTGCCAGCAGTTCCCGGACTAGCGGAGATACGCAGTATTTT.

V usage is TRBV9 and J usage is TRBJ2-7; TRBD2 matches 9 bases. Germline V gene sequence: CDR1 SGDLS, CDR2 YYNGEE. The V gene end was trimmed by 0 bases and the J gene end by 4 bases; junction bases not matched to a gene: 5. CDR3 length: 15 residues. In nucleotides, the CDR3 is TGTGCCAGCAGCGTAGGCCAGCTAGCGGGATACGAGCAGTACTTC. The encoded protein is CASSVGQLAGYEQYF.

This chain links TRBV5-1 with TRBJ2-7, with D possibly being TRBD2 (6 bases). Between the trimmed V and J ends, which lost 4 bases and 3 bases, there was a span of 17 bases. The CDR3 contains 15 residues. Germline assignment: CDR1 SGHRS and CDR2 YFSETQ. The DNA of the CDR3 is TGCGCCAGCAGCGATTCCGGGACGGGGGTCTACGAGCAGTACTTC. Its protein is CASSDSGTGVYEQYF.

The V and J genes are TRBV7-9 and TRBJ1-6; D possibly corresponds to TRBD1 (5 bases). There are 14 residues in the CDR3. Between the trimmed V and J ends, which lost 1 base and 4 bases, there was a span of 5 bases. Per the germline V gene, CDR1 is SEHNR and CDR2 is FQNEAQ (reference sequence). CDR3 sequence (DNA): TGTGCCAGCAGCTTAGGGGGGTATAATTCACCCCTCCACTTT. Translating it yields CASSLGGYNSPLHF.

J is TRBJ2-3 and V is TRBV11-2; D may be TRBD1 (6 bases). V was trimmed by 5 bases and J by 4 bases, leaving 16 bases between them. The CDR3 spans 15 residues. Germline V gene data show CDR1 as SGHAT and CDR2 as FQNNGV. Here the CDR3 DNA reads TGTGCCAGCAGCCAACAGGGAATGGGGCCAGATACGCAGTATTTT. Amino acid sequence: CASSQQGMGPDTQYF.